This T cell receptor (beta chain) originates from a study of T cell responses to AZD1222 COVID-19 vaccine. Study outcomes and limitations: Among AZD1222 vaccinees, only six or seven were seropositive at baseline.

Clones were sequenced by immunoSEQ multiplex PCR, and TCRdb holds only the in-frame ones, with some missing. The data show nearly 55,000 clones, 89% seen once. Germline-derived CDR1 and CDR2 are GTSNPN and SVGIG (reference sequence). The V and J ends lost 4 bases and 4 bases, in that order; junction bases with no gene match: 4. The CDR3 contains 14 residues. Whether given at about 4 or about 12 weeks, second doses were pooled. Remarks on this clone: Its antigen remains unknown.

The TCR originated in an adult who received the AZD1222 COVID-19 vaccine. Sample: peripheral blood, taken 28 days after the second AZD1222 dose. The V gene is TRBV30, the J gene TRBJ2-1; TRBD2 agrees at 10 bases. CDR3 loop: CAWTGTSEYNEQFF. The CDR3 DNA follows: TGTGCCTGGACGGGGACTAGCGAGTACAATGAGCAGTTCTTC.